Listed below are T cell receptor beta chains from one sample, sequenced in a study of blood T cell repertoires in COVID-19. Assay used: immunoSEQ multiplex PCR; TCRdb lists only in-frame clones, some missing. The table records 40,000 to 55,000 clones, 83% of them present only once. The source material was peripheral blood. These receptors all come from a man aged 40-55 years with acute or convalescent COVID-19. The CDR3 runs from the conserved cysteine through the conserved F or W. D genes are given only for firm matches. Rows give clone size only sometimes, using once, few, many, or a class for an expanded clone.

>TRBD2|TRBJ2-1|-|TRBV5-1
TGCGCCAGCAGCCCAGAGATAGCGGGAGGCGAAGAGCAGTTCTTC
CASSPEIAGGEEQFF
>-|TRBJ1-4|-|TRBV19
TGTGCCAGTAGCCTTACAGGGTTTGGCCAGGCAACTAATGAAAAACTGTTTTTT
CASSLTGFGQATNEKLFF
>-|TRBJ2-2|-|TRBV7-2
TGTGCCAGCAGCTTAGCCGGGACACCGAACACCGGGGAGCTGTTTTTT
CASSLAGTPNTGELFF
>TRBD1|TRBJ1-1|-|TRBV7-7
TGTGCCAGCAGCCCAGGGCAGGGGGCCACTGAAGCTTTCTTT
CASSPGQGATEAFF
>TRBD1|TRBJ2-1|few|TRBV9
TGTGCCAGCAGCGCCGGGACAGGGGCCAAGCAGTTCTTC
CASSAGTGAKQFF
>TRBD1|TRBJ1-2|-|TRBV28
TGTGCCAGCAGTCGTGGACAGGGGTATGGCTACACCTTC
CASSRGQGYGYTF
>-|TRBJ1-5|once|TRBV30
TGTGCCTGGAGTCAGAACCTTCGGGAGCCCCAGCATTTT
CAWSQNLREPQHF
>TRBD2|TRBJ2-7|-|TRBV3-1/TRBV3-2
TGTGCCAGCAGCCAGCGCGAGATAGCGGGAGGGTCCTACGAGCAGTACTTC
CASSQREIAGGSYEQYF
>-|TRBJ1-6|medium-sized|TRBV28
TGTGCCAGCAGTACCTACAGGGACTCACCCCTCCACTTT
CASSTYRDSPLHF
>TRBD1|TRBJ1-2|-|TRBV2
TGTGCCAGCAGCGAGGACAGGGGAAGGTCCTATGGCTACACCTTC
CASSEDRGRSYGYTF
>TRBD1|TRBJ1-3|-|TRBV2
TGTGCCAGCAGGGAGACCGGACAGGGGAGCACTGGAAACACCATATATTTT
CASRETGQGSTGNTIYF
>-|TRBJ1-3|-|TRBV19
TGTGCCAGCACACGGGGAAGCTCTGGAAACACCATATATTTT
CASTRGSSGNTIYF
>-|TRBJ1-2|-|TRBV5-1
TGCGCCAGCAGCTACGGACAGCGGTCGAATGGCTACACCTTC
CASSYGQRSNGYTF
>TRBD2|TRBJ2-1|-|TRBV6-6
TGTGCCAGCAGTCCGACTAGCGGGAGGCCCAACAATGAGCAGTTCTTC
CASSPTSGRPNNEQFF
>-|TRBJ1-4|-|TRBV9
TGTGCCAGCAGCGTAGCTGAGGGGGGGTTCGAAAAACTGTTTTTT
CASSVAEGGFEKLFF
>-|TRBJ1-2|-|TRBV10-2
TGCGCCAGCAGTGAGGGGGGGAATTATGGCTACACCTTC
CASSEGGNYGYTF
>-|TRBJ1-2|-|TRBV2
TGTGCCAGCGGACAGTCTGGCTACACCTTC
CASGQSGYTF
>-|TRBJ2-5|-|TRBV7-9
TGTGCCAGCAGCCCGAGTGGCGGGGCCGAGACCCAGTACTTC
CASSPSGGAETQYF
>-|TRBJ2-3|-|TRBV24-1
TGTGCCACCAGTGATCGCTTGGGGGGAGGAGATACGCAGTATTTT
CATSDRLGGGDTQYF
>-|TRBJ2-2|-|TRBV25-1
TGTGCCAGCAGTGAGCAGGGTCTGAACACCGGGGAGCTGTTTTTT
CASSEQGLNTGELFF
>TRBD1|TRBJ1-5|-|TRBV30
TGTGCCTGGAGTGTAGTGGGCAGGGGGGACGGACAGCCCCAGCATTTT
CAWSVVGRGDGQPQHF
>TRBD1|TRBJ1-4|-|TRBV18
TGTGCCAGCTCACCGGGACAGAATGAAAAACTGTTTTTT
CASSPGQNEKLFF
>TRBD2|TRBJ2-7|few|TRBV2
TGTGCCAGCAGTGATCAGCGGGGGGGGATTTCCGAGCAGTACTTC
CASSDQRGGISEQYF
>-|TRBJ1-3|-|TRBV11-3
TGTGCCAGCAGCCGAGCCTCTGGAAACACCATATATTTT
CASSRASGNTIYF
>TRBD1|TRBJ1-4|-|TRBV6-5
TGTGCCAGCATAGACAGGGCCGCCAATGAAAAACTGTTTTTT
CASIDRAANEKLFF
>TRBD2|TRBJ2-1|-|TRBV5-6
TGTGCCAGCAGCCCGCCTGGACTAGCGGGAGGAAAGATGCAGTTCTTC
CASSPPGLAGGKMQFF
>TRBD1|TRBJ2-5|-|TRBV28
TGTGCCAGCAGTTTTGGGGGACAGGGTGCTCAGACCCAGTACTTC
CASSFGGQGAQTQYF
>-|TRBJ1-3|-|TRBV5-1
TGCGCCAGCAGCGCATCCTTTGCAGGCAACACCATATATTTT
CASSASFAGNTIYF